A single sample is the source of the 11 T cell receptor beta chains below, sequenced in a study of regulatory T cells in long-lasting Graves disease (dated by TCRdb to about 2021). The intended sense of this specimen's time point label: persistent/refractory GD, antithyroid drugs over 5 years with positive TRAb. RNA was extracted from PBMCs in TRIzol for both TCR sequencing and RNA sequencing. The library was prepared using multiplex PCR. The instrument was an Illumina HiSeq 4000. To build TCR beta libraries, CDR3 regions were amplified by Arm-PCR using iRepertoire HTBI primers. The public reads were run again by TCRdb, first through fastp at Q25 and then through MiXCR, and only productive beta chains were kept. Each CDR3 protein gets just one entry, which takes the most common genes and DNA from the rows behind it. Present in this sample are around 460,000 distinct CDR3 sequences, 20% to 25% of which were seen just once. Jointly, the top ten make up roughly 7.7% of the sample.

The specimen comprised peripheral blood mononuclear cells (PBMCs), sampled when the disease was refractory, from a patient treated with antithyroid drugs. Every receptor here comes from a female donor with Graves disease.

This clonotype has more than one count but fewer than ten. V and J are TRBV5-1 and TRBJ2-4; D is uncertain. Trimming removed 4 bases from V and 3 bases from J, with 17 bases in between. Germline CDR1 is SGHRS and CDR2 is YFSETQ. CDR3 length: 16 residues. The CDR3 loop reads CASSRDDNHIKNIQYF. In nucleotides, the CDR3 is TGCGCCAGCAGCCGAGACGACAACCACATCAAAAACATTCAGTACTTC.

This clonotype was seen many times. This sequence joins TRBV3-1 and TRBJ2-5; D may correspond to TRBD1 or TRBD2 (5 bases each). V was pared by 6 bases and J by 7 bases, with 18 bases between. Looked up from germline, CDR1 is LGHDT and CDR2 is YNNKEL (reference sequence). The CDR3 totals 14 residues. CDR3 bases: TGTGCCAGCAGTGGGGGTTCGGCAAAGAGGACCCAGTACTTC. Translating gives CASSGGSAKRTQYF.

The V call is TRBV9, the J call TRBJ2-5, with D possibly TRBD2 on 6 matching bases. The CDR3 is 14 amino acids. Germline CDR1 SGDLS, CDR2 YYNGEE. The V and J ends lost 4 bases and 5 bases respectively, with 15 bases between them. In DNA, the CDR3 is TGTGCCAGCAGCCCAATGGAGGGCAGGGAGACCCAGTACTTC. It is translated as CASSPMEGRETQYF.

This clonotype was seen more than once but under ten times. The J gene is TRBJ2-7, the V gene TRBV6-2 or TRBV6-3; tentatively, D is TRBD1 (6 bases). Germline CDR1 MNHEY, CDR2 SVGEGT. V lost 6 bases to trimming and J lost 0 bases, with 12 bases between them. The length of the CDR3 is 14 residues. DNA for the CDR3: TGTGCCAGCAGAGGGACATTTCTCTCCTACGAGCAGTACTTC. It encodes CASRGTFLSYEQYF.

This clonotype was found a few times. This rearrangement joins TRBV3-1 to TRBJ2-7, with no clear D. Germline CDR1 LGHDT, CDR2 YNNKEL (reference sequence). CDR3 size: 15 residues. Trimming shortened V by 3 bases and J by 6 bases, and 18 bases separated the two germline ends. Here the CDR3 reads CASSHPGRVTREQYF. The DNA for the CDR3 is TGTGCCAGCAGCCACCCCGGGCGAGTAACACGCGAGCAGTACTTC.

This clonotype has ten or more counts. V gene TRBV11-2 combines with J gene TRBJ2-5, with D perhaps matching TRBD2 (5 bases). Trimming removed 5 bases from V and 7 bases from J, with 8 bases in between. This CDR3 comprises 11 residues. Germline-derived CDR1 and CDR2 are SGHAT and FQNNGV. CDR3 nucleotides: TGTGCCAGCAGCCGGAGGACGACCCAGTACTTC. Translating it yields CASSRRTTQYF.

At least ten counts were recorded for this clonotype. V is TRBV11-3 and J is TRBJ1-1, with D possibly being TRBD1 (5 bases). V shed 5 bases and J shed 8 bases, with 15 bases lying between them. Germline V lookup: CDR1 SGHNT, CDR2 YENEEA. The CDR3 is 13 residues long. The CDR3 region is CASSLQGSAEAFF. The CDR3 DNA sequence: TGTGCCAGCAGCCTCCAGGGAAGCGCGGAAGCTTTCTTT.

This clonotype was observed many times. The chain employs TRBV7-2 and TRBJ1-2; weak D call: TRBD1 (6 bases). The CDR3 contains 17 residues. Per germline, CDR1 SGHTA and CDR2 FQGNSA. The germline V and J ends were trimmed by 1 base and 3 bases, with 18 bases remaining between them. The CDR3 spells CASSLEDRGGLYYGYTF. The CDR3 DNA follows: TGTGCCAGCAGCTTAGAAGATCGGGGGGGCCTATACTATGGCTACACCTTC.

The sample holds a few counts of this clonotype. V is TRBV3-1 and J is TRBJ1-2; tentatively, D is TRBD1 (5 bases). V was clipped by 4 bases and J by 6 bases, with 9 bases between them. This CDR3 contains 12 residues. Germline V gene data show CDR1 as LGHDT and CDR2 as YNNKEL (reference sequence). In DNA, the CDR3 is TGTGCCAGCAGCCCATCAGGGAATGGCTACACCTTC. It yields the protein CASSPSGNGYTF. Full variable domain (rest looked up from reference TRBV3-1 and TRBJ1-2): DTAVSQTPKYLVTQMGNDKSIKCEQNLGHDTMYWYKQDSKKFLKIMFSYNNKELIINETVPNRFSPKSPDKAHLNLHINSLELGDSAVYFCASSPSGNGYTFGSGTRLTVV.

A remark on this clonotype: A much larger clone sits a single nucleotide away, making a read error possible. Likely a read error: the CDR3 ends without its conserved phenylalanine or tryptophan. The chain is built from TRBV5-1 and TRBJ1-1; no firm D call. Between the trimmed V and J ends, which lost 2 bases and 0 bases, there was a span of 5 bases. CDR1 and CDR2 (germline): SGHRS, YFSETQ. The CDR3 has 13 amino acids. CDR3 sequence: CASSFDLNTEAFS. The CDR3 nucleotides read TGCGCCAGCAGCTTTGACCTGAACACTGAAGCTTTCTCT.

This clonotype was detected many times. The chain recombines TRBV12-3 or TRBV12-4 with TRBJ1-1; D unclear. The CDR3 totals 11 residues. The germline V and J ends were trimmed by 0 bases and 10 bases, with 6 bases remaining between them. CDR3 protein: CASSLAGIAFF. The CDR3 DNA follows: TGTGCCAGCAGTTTAGCGGGTATAGCTTTCTTT.